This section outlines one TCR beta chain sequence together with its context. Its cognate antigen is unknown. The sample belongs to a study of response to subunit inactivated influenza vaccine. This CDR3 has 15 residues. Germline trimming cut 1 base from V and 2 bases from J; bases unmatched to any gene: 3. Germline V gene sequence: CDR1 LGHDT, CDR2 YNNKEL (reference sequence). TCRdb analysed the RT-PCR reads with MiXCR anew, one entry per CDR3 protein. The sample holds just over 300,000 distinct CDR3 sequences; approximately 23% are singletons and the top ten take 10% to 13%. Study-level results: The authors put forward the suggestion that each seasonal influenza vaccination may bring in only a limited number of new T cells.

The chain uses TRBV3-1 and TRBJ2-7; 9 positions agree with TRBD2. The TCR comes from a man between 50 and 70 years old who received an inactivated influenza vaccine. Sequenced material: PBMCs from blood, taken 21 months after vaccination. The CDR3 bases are TGTGCCAGCAGCCAAGGCACTAGCGGGCCCTACGAGCAGTACTTC. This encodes CASSQGTSGPYEQYF.